This T cell receptor beta chain was identified in a study of T cell responses to AZD1222 COVID-19 vaccine. Comments on this clone: Its antigen is unidentified.

Method: immunoSEQ multiplex PCR; TCRdb's copy keeps in-frame clones and lacks some. There are roughly 120,000 clones in the sample; more than 85% occur only once, and approximately 7.1% lies in the top ten. Study-level points and caveats: Clonal diversity may have been underestimated, and the donors were mostly white British, with more females than males. Sampled repertoires all dated from after the peak T cell response.

CDR1 is LGHDT and CDR2 is YNNKEL in the germline V gene (reference sequence). CDR3 length equals 16 residues. Germline trimming cut 0 bases from V and 2 bases from J; bases unmatched to any gene: 7. The specimen was peripheral blood, collected 28 days after the second AZD1222 dose. This clonotype originated in an adult who received the AZD1222 COVID-19 vaccine. The chain links TRBV3-1 (or the pseudogene TRBV3-2) to TRBJ2-7, with 7 bases fitting TRBD2. Here the CDR3 reads CASSQEGLAAAYEQYF. For the CDR3, the DNA is TGTGCCAGCAGCCAAGAAGGGCTAGCGGCCGCCTACGAGCAGTACTTC.